These T cell receptor beta chains were read from a single sample in a study of shared clonotypes between healthy human individuals. Repertoires were generated with immunoSEQ multiplex PCR, while TCRdb's copy carries only in-frame clones and drops some. Altogether 150,000 to 200,000 clones are present, roughly 91% being singletons, with the ten largest covering 0.067%. The sequenced material came from naive CD4+ T cells sorted from blood. The receptors here all came from a woman between 25 and 40 years old in good health. Both conserved end residues are part of each CDR3. The D gene is left open where the match is weak. The size entry is marked missing in some rows and otherwise reads once, few, many or a size class.

V gene,D gene,J gene,clone size,CDR3 DNA,CDR3 protein
TRBV19,NA,TRBJ1-4,once,TGTGCCAGTAGTCCTCGGGCTGGGACGGCATTTGAAAAACTGTTTTTT,CASSPRAGTAFEKLFF
TRBV6-1,NA,TRBJ1-3,NA,TGTGCCAGCAGTGAAATGGGCGTCTCTGGAAACACCATATATTTT,CASSEMGVSGNTIYF
TRBV18,NA,TRBJ2-7,NA,TGTGCCAGCTCACCGTATAGGGTGACGTACCCCTACTACGAGCAGTACTTC,CASSPYRVTYPYYEQYF
TRBV5-1,TRBD2,TRBJ2-7,NA,TGCGCCAGCAGCTTAACCTTCATCCGGACTAGCGGACCTTACGAGCAGTACTTC,CASSLTFIRTSGPYEQYF
TRBV10-3,NA,TRBJ2-3,NA,TGTGCCACATGGGCAGGTGGTATCGGCGGGAGCACAGATACGCAGTATTTT,CATWAGGIGGSTDTQYF
TRBV7-2,TRBD2,TRBJ2-3,NA,TGTGCCAGCAGCTTTGGCGGGAGAACCACAGATACGCAGTATTTT,CASSFGGRTTDTQYF
TRBV6-1,NA,TRBJ1-3,NA,TGTGCCAGCAGTGAAGGGTCCACCTCTGGAAACACCATATATTTT,CASSEGSTSGNTIYF
TRBV25-1,TRBD1,TRBJ1-5,NA,TGTGCCAGCAAGGGGCCGGGTAGTCAGGGGGGTTCTCAGCCCCAGCATTTT,CASKGPGSQGGSQPQHF
TRBV10-1,NA,TRBJ2-6,NA,TGCGCCAGCAGTGCAGGGACAAGTTACTCTGGGGCCAACGTCCTGACTTTC,CASSAGTSYSGANVLTF
TRBV27,NA,TRBJ1-1,NA,TGTGCCACGAAGGGGGGGATGTTTACTGAAGCTTTCTTT,CATKGGMFTEAFF
TRBV30,TRBD1,TRBJ1-5,NA,TGTGCCTGGAGCAGGGGGGGTGGCGATCAGCCCCAGCATTTT,CAWSRGGGDQPQHF
TRBV10-1,TRBD2,TRBJ2-5,NA,TGCGCCAGCAGTGTATCAGAGGGGACTAGCGACCAAGAGACCCAGTACTTC,CASSVSEGTSDQETQYF
TRBV6-5,NA,TRBJ2-3,NA,TGTGCCAGCAGTTCGACTTTGGATATGCAGTATTTT,CASSSTLDMQYF
TRBV2,TRBD1,TRBJ2-7,NA,TGTGCCAGCAGTGAGGACAGGGCAATCAACGAGCAGTACTTC,CASSEDRAINEQYF
TRBV10-2,TRBD2,TRBJ2-7,NA,TGCGCCAGCAGTGGGGCTAGCGGGTTCTACGAGCAGTACTTC,CASSGASGFYEQYF
TRBV28,NA,TRBJ2-5,NA,TGTGCCAGCAGTCTCCCCCAAAAAGAGACCCAGTACTTC,CASSLPQKETQYF
TRBV7-2,NA,TRBJ2-1,NA,TGTGCCAGCAGCTTATCCAGGGTTAGCAATGAGCAGTTCTTC,CASSLSRVSNEQFF
TRBV5-1,NA,TRBJ2-2,NA,TGCGCCAGCAGCTTGGGTGGTGTCAAGACCGGGGAGCTGTTTTTT,CASSLGGVKTGELFF
TRBV27,TRBD1,TRBJ2-7,NA,TGTGCCAGCATGGGACAGGGAAGCTCCTACGAGCAGTACTTC,CASMGQGSSYEQYF
TRBV5-1,NA,TRBJ2-7,NA,TGCGCCAGCAGCTTGGGGCAGGGGCACTACGAGCAGTACTTC,CASSLGQGHYEQYF